These 24 T cell receptor beta chains originate from one sample sequenced in a study of OX40 agonist ivuxolimab in advanced cancers. The assay was immunoSEQ multiplex PCR, and TCRdb's table has in-frame clones only and misses some. In the table there are around 53,000 clones, roughly 92% of which are singletons. The specimen was CD4+ or CD8+ T cells sorted from blood, collected in a trial of the OX40 agonist ivuxolimab. All receptors come from an adult with an advanced solid tumor such as melanoma, head and neck, liver or kidney cancer.

This sequence joins TRBV27 and TRBJ1-3; D is undetermined. The CDR3 is 14 amino acids. V was cut by 6 bases and J by 0 bases, with 9 bases left in between. Germline V gives CDR1 MNHEY, CDR2 SMNVEV (reference sequence). The CDR3 region is CASSLTVSGNTIYF. For the CDR3, the DNA is TGTGCCAGCAGCCTTACGGTCTCTGGAAACACCATATATTTT.

The chain links TRBV5-6 to TRBJ2-7, with D unclear. The CDR3 sequence is 14 residues long. Germline V CDR1 and CDR2: SGHDT, YYEEEE. With 2 bases removed from V and 2 bases from J, the gap between germline ends came to 11 bases. The CDR3: CASSFSARPYEQYF. The CDR3 DNA sequence: TGTGCCAGCAGCTTTTCGGCGAGACCCTACGAGCAGTACTTC.

This clone has a single count. The chain links TRBV25-1 to TRBJ2-7; unclear D gene. Per the germline V gene, CDR1 is MGHDK and CDR2 is SYGVNS. The CDR3 is made up of 10 amino acids. V lost 8 bases and J 6 bases, leaving 8 bases between the germline ends. CDR3 nucleotide sequence: TGTGCCAGCGGGGTCGCCGAGCAGTACTTC. Translation gives CASGVAEQYF.

V gene TRBV27 combines with J gene TRBJ2-5; 8 nucleotides agree with TRBD2. V was clipped by 5 bases and J by 5 bases; unmatched bases: 1. This CDR3 comprises 12 residues. CDR1 is MNHEY and CDR2 is SMNVEV in the germline V gene (reference sequence). CDR3 DNA: TGTGCCAGCAGTCCGGGGGGGGAGACCCAGTACTTC. Protein: CASSPGGETQYF.

V usage is TRBV27 and J usage is TRBJ1-4, with D unclear. Trimming left V 5 bases short and J 5 bases short, with 12 bases between. The CDR3 length is 14 residues. The V gene's germline CDR1 is MNHEY and CDR2 SMNVEV (reference sequence). The CDR3 bases are TGTGCCAGCAGTGAGAACAGCCTAAATGAAAAACTGTTTTTT. It encodes CASSENSLNEKLFF.

J is TRBJ2-3 and V is TRBV15, with 10 nucleotides matching TRBD2. V gave up 0 bases and J gave up 3 bases; unmatched junction bases: 9. The CDR3 runs to 18 residues. CDR1 and CDR2 (germline): LNHNV, YYDKDF (reference sequence). The CDR3 DNA reads as TGTGCCACCAGCAGAGATAGGGGCTCTAGCGGGAGAACAGATACGCAGTATTTT. This sequence encodes CATSRDRGSSGRTDTQYF.

This sequence joins TRBV14 and TRBJ2-5, with D maybe TRBD1 (5 bases). The V gene lost 0 bases and the J gene lost 4 bases, with 12 bases spanning the gap. The CDR3 length is 15 residues. CDR1 and CDR2 (germline): SGHDN, FVKESK. In nucleotides, the CDR3 is TGTGCCAGCAGCCAAGAATCCAGGGTGGGAGAGACCCAGTACTTC. Protein product: CASSQESRVGETQYF.

V usage is TRBV6-1 and J usage is TRBJ2-1, with 7 nucleotides matching TRBD2. The V and J ends lost 6 bases and 5 bases, in that order; junction bases with no gene match: 7. Germline loops: CDR1 MNHNS, CDR2 SASEGT. The CDR3 is 14 residues long. The CDR3 DNA follows: TGTGCCAGCAGGGGGGGAGGGTGGAACAATGAGCAGTTCTTC. It is translated as CASRGGGWNNEQFF.

V gene TRBV4-2 combines with J gene TRBJ1-1, with D maybe TRBD1 (5 bases). CDR3 length equals 18 residues. The germline V gene has CDR1 LGHNA and CDR2 YNFKEQ. V was trimmed by 1 base and J by 0 bases, leaving 18 bases between them. CDR3: CASSQGTGTGGMNTEAFF. CDR3 coding DNA: TGTGCCAGCAGCCAAGGTACCGGGACTGGGGGAATGAACACTGAAGCTTTCTTT.

The chain is built from TRBV30 and TRBJ1-2; 11 bases fit TRBD1. After removal of 2 bases from V and 4 bases from J, the junction contained 9 bases not matched to a gene. This CDR3 is 16 amino acids long. Germline V gene sequence: CDR1 GTSNPN, CDR2 SVGIG (reference sequence). The CDR3 nucleotides read TGTGCCTGGAGTTCCCCGGGACAGGGGGATGGCTATGGCTACACCTTC. This encodes CAWSSPGQGDGYGYTF.

V gene TRBV10-3 combines with J gene TRBJ1-5, with D perhaps matching TRBD1 (6 bases). The germline V and J ends were trimmed by 3 bases and 5 bases, with 11 bases remaining between them. Per germline, CDR1 ENHRY and CDR2 SYGVKD. The CDR3 sequence is 14 residues long. Here the CDR3 DNA reads TGTGCCATCAGTGATACGCAGGGGTATCAGCCCCAGCATTTT. Protein product: CAISDTQGYQPQHF.

The genes are TRBV5-8 and TRBJ2-5; the D is unclear. This CDR3 spans 10 amino acids. Looked up from germline, CDR1 is SGHTS and CDR2 is YDEGEE. Trimming stripped 6 bases from V and 7 bases from J, with 7 bases between. The CDR3 DNA reads as TGTGCCAGCAACCCTGGGACCCAGTACTTC. Translation: CASNPGTQYF. Full variable domain (remainder filled in from reference TRBV5-8 and TRBJ2-5): EAGVTQSPTHLIKTRGQQATLRCSPISGHTSVYWYQQALGLGLQFLLWYDEGEERNRGNFPPRFSGRQFPNYSSELNVNALELEDSALYLCASNPGTQYFGPGTRLLVL.

The CDR3 DNA reads TGTGCCAGCAGCTCCGGGACAGATAGCAATCAGCCCCAGCATTTT. It yields the protein CASSSGTDSNQPQHF. The J gene is TRBJ1-5, the V gene TRBV5-5; 7 bases match TRBD1. This CDR3 is 15 amino acids long. The V segment lost 3 bases and the J segment 0 bases; nucleotides outside the gene matches: 3. Looked up from germline, CDR1 is SGHKS and CDR2 is YYEKEE (reference sequence).

The rearrangement uses TRBV27 and TRBJ2-1; TRBD2 aligns across 9 bases. Germline values: CDR1 MNHEY, CDR2 SMNVEV (reference sequence). V trimming: 8 bases; J trimming: 3 bases; junction bases outside the gene matches: 8. This CDR3 is built from 15 residues. The CDR3 reads CASSRGTSNYNEQFF. In nucleotides, the CDR3 is TGTGCCAGCTCCCGAGGGACTAGCAACTACAATGAGCAGTTCTTC.

The J gene is TRBJ2-1, the V gene TRBV7-2; D gene ambiguous. Trimming pared 7 bases from V and 4 bases from J, leaving 5 bases between. CDR3 size: 11 residues. Germline lookup yields CDR1 SGHTA and CDR2 FQGNSA. The DNA of the CDR3 is TGTGCCAGCATAGAATACAATGAGCAGTTCTTC. Translation: CASIEYNEQFF.

The chain joins TRBV7-2 to TRBJ2-2; TRBD2 aligns across 9 bases. The CDR3 runs 17 residues. V shed 4 bases and J 4 bases; nucleotides not matched to a gene: 10. Germline-derived CDR1 and CDR2 are SGHTA and FQGNSA. The CDR3 spells CASSSSRGRGTTGELFF. As DNA, the CDR3 is TGTGCCAGCAGCTCTTCGCGCGGGAGGGGGACCACCGGGGAGCTGTTTTTT.

The CDR3 here is CASSSFTDTQYF. The CDR3 bases are TGTGCCAGCAGCTCTTTCACAGATACGCAGTATTTT. The V gene is TRBV5-8, the J gene TRBJ2-3; D gene unclear. The V end was cut by 3 bases, the J end by 2 bases, with 4 bases between. The germline CDR1 and CDR2 sequences are SGHTS and YDEGEE. The CDR3 totals 12 residues.

A single count supports this clone. This rearrangement joins TRBV5-4 to TRBJ1-2; D is undetermined. The CDR3 runs to 12 residues. CDR1 is SGHNT, CDR2 YYREEE, per germline (reference sequence). Trimming left V 4 bases short and J 6 bases short, with 10 bases between. CDR3 DNA: TGTGCCAGCAGCATAGAGGCTAATGGCTACACCTTC. Residues: CASSIEANGYTF.

The chain couples TRBV4-3 to TRBJ2-7; D uncertain. Between the trimmed V and J ends, which lost 0 bases and 2 bases, there was a span of 5 bases. The CDR3 consists of 13 residues. CDR1 is LGHNA and CDR2 is YSLEER in the germline V gene. Here the CDR3 DNA reads TGCGCCAGCAGCCAAGATCAAACCTACGAGCAGTACTTC. This translates into CASSQDQTYEQYF.

The chain is built from TRBV9 and TRBJ2-3; D is perhaps TRBD1 or TRBD2 (5 bases each). Trimming removed 0 bases at V and 7 bases at J, with 9 bases between. This CDR3 has 13 amino acids. Germline V CDR1 and CDR2: SGDLS, YYNGEE. The CDR3 spells CASSVVGENTQYF. CDR3 sequence (DNA): TGTGCCAGCAGCGTAGTGGGGGAGAATACGCAGTATTTT.

The genes are TRBV11-2 and TRBJ2-7; D is possibly TRBD2 (6 bases). V shed 3 bases and J shed 3 bases, with 21 bases lying between them. The CDR3 sequence is 17 residues long. Germline V CDR1 and CDR2: SGHAT, FQNNGV. The DNA of the CDR3 is TGTGCCAGCAGCTTCTACCTTATTGGCGGGGATTTCTACGAGCAGTACTTC. Translated, it gives CASSFYLIGGDFYEQYF.

Concerning this clone itself: Other DNA sequences in the same sample also yield this CDR3. The chain carries TRBV27 and TRBJ2-1; D assignment may be TRBD1 or TRBD2 (5 bases each). V lost 1 base and J 8 bases, leaving 18 bases between the germline ends. The CDR3 is 16 amino acids. Looked up from germline, CDR1 is MNHEY and CDR2 is SMNVEV (reference sequence). Here the CDR3 DNA reads TGTGCCAGCAGTTTATGGGCTGGGGGTGGCGGCGATGAGCAGTTCTTC. Translated: CASSLWAGGGGDEQFF.

The chain uses TRBV6-5 and TRBJ1-2; possibly TRBD1 for D (6 bases). This CDR3 comprises 14 residues. V gave up 0 bases and J gave up 7 bases, with 12 bases separating them. Germline V lookup: CDR1 MNHEY, CDR2 SVGAGI. This chain's CDR3 is CASSYSAGDLGYTF. The CDR3 nucleotides read TGTGCCAGCAGTTACTCGGCAGGGGATCTTGGCTACACCTTC.

The V and J genes are TRBV2 and TRBJ1-4; D remains ambiguous. V gave up 8 bases and J gave up 7 bases, with 8 bases separating them. The CDR3 consists of 11 residues. The germline gives CDR1 SNHLY, CDR2 FYNNEI. In DNA form, the CDR3 reads TGTGCCAGCGAGGAGCCTGAAAAACTGTTTTTT. This translates into CASEEPEKLFF.